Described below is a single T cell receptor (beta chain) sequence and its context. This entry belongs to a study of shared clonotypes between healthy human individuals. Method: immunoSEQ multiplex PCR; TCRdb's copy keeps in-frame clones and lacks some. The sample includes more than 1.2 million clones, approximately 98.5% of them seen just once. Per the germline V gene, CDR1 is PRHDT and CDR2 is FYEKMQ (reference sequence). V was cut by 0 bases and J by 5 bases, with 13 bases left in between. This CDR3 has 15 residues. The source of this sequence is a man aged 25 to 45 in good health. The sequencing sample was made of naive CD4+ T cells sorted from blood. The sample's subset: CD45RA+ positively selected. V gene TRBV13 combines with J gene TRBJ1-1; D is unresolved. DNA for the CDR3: TGTGCCAGCAGCTTAGGTTTTCGAGCTCAGACTGAAGCTTTCTTT. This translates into CASSLGFRAQTEAFF.